Listed below are T cell receptor beta chains from one sample, sequenced in a study of T-cell memory formation after mild COVID-19. MiXCR, applied by TCRdb to the 5' RACE reads, yields one record per CDR3 protein. This sample has under 350,000 distinct CDR3 sequences, with under 20% found just once. The sequenced material came from PBMCs or a T cell subset sorted from them (not recorded which). These TCRs come from a man between 18 and 35 years old who had mild COVID-19 (a few samples of this study predate the infection). Cell type and time point are not known. CDR3s leave out the opening cysteine and the closing phenylalanine or tryptophan.

CDR3 protein	V gene	J gene
ASSSGTTLSSKREQF	TRBV7-3	TRBJ2-1
ASSYSLDRGYEQY	TRBV6-5	TRBJ2-7
ASSLATYTLSGAF	TRBV12-3/TRBV12-4	TRBJ1-1
ASSLRTGRTTTEAF	TRBV4-1	TRBJ1-1
ASSQEVASSYNEQF	TRBV4-1	TRBJ2-1
ASSPEGDETYEQY	TRBV11-2	TRBJ2-7
ATSSRGQDQPQH	TRBV15	TRBJ1-5
ASSLGMAPDTQY	TRBV5-1	TRBJ2-3
ASSGGGGGTDTQY	TRBV9	TRBJ2-3
ASTPRRTSGETQY	TRBV5-1	TRBJ2-5
ASSVGPPGQGFGYT	TRBV5-1	TRBJ1-2